The 18 T cell receptor beta chains listed next were all sequenced from one sample in a study of blood T cell repertoires in COVID-19. This table comes from immunoSEQ multiplex PCR, and its TCRdb copy is limited to in-frame clones, with some not included. Of approximately 94,000 clones in the sample, less than 90% were seen once. Sample: peripheral blood. The receptor set was obtained from a man aged 30-40 years in a cohort sampled during active COVID-19.

This chain uses TRBV7-9 with TRBJ1-3, with TRBD1 identical over 10 bases. The trim removed 2 bases at V and 4 bases at J, leaving 5 bases unmatched. The germline CDR1 and CDR2 sequences are SEHNR and FQNEAQ (reference sequence). This CDR3 is 16 amino acids long. The CDR3 bases are TGTGCCAGCAGCTTACGACAGGGGGCTGACGGAAACACCATATATTTT. Translated, it gives CASSLRQGADGNTIYF.

Note on this clone: Other nucleotide sequences from this sample produce the same CDR3. J is TRBJ1-5 and V is TRBV18, with D tentatively TRBD1 (6 bases). The CDR3 contains 15 residues. Trimming shortened V by 2 bases and J by 1 base, and 9 bases separated the two germline ends. Per the germline V gene, CDR1 is KGHSH and CDR2 is LQKENI. This CDR3 is CASSPSRGSNQPQHF. The CDR3 DNA sequence: TGTGCCAGCTCACCATCCAGGGGAAGCAATCAGCCCCAGCATTTT.

J is TRBJ2-3 and V is TRBV2; the match to TRBD1 covers 10 bases. The CDR3 is made up of 18 amino acids. Germline V gene data show CDR1 as SNHLY and CDR2 as FYNNEI. The V segment lost 7 bases and the J segment 5 bases; nucleotides outside the gene matches: 18. The CDR3 region is CASTRGYAGTGELDTQYF. CDR3 coding DNA: TGTGCCAGCACTCGAGGGTACGCCGGGACAGGGGAGTTAGATACGCAGTATTTT.

This clone was detected only a few times. V usage is TRBV10-1 and J usage is TRBJ1-5, with 7 bases aligning to TRBD1. CDR1 and CDR2 (germline): WNHNN, SYGVQD (reference sequence). After removal of 6 bases from V and 2 bases from J, the junction contained 7 bases not matched to a gene. The CDR3 runs 15 residues. CDR3 protein: CASRDRLGGNQPQHF. DNA for the CDR3: TGCGCCAGCAGGGACAGGTTGGGGGGCAATCAGCCCCAGCATTTT.

The chain is built from TRBV9 and TRBJ1-6; no clear D gene. This CDR3 region has 13 residues. CDR1 is SGDLS and CDR2 is YYNGEE in the germline V gene. Trimming took 0 bases from V and 14 from J, leaving 12 bases between them. The CDR3 DNA reads TGTGCCAGCAGCGTAGGAGCGGCAGAGGCCCTCCACTTT. Its translation: CASSVGAAEALHF.

This clone has only one observation. This rearrangement joins TRBV15 to TRBJ2-6; tentatively, D is TRBD1 (6 bases). V lost 0 bases to trimming and J lost 0 bases, with 12 bases between them. Germline CDR1 reads LNHNV; CDR2 reads YYDKDF (reference sequence). The CDR3 loop spans 18 amino acids. The CDR3 bases are TGTGCCACCAGCAGAGATAGAGGGGGACCCTCTGGGGCCAACGTCCTGACTTTC. It yields the protein CATSRDRGGPSGANVLTF. Variable domain in full (rest from reference TRBV15 and TRBJ2-6): DAMVIQNPRYQVTQFGKPVTLSCSQTLNHNVMYWYQQKSSQAPKLLFHYYDKDFNNEADTPDNFQSRRPNTSFCFLDIRSPGLGDTAMYLCATSRDRGGPSGANVLTFGAGSRLTVL.

The chain carries TRBV2 and TRBJ2-1; the match to TRBD1 covers 10 bases. J lost 0 bases, V lost 0 bases, and 5 bases had no gene match. Looked up from germline, CDR1 is SNHLY and CDR2 is FYNNEI. There are 18 residues in the CDR3. CDR3 amino acids: CASSEALGQGSSYNEQFF. CDR3 DNA: TGTGCCAGCAGTGAAGCCCTGGGACAGGGGAGCTCCTACAATGAGCAGTTCTTC.

This chain uses TRBV7-6 with TRBJ2-5; TRBD1 matches at 12 bases. V lost 5 bases, J lost 6 bases, and 10 bases stayed unmatched. The CDR3 covers 16 residues. Germline lookup yields CDR1 SGHVS and CDR2 FNYEAQ. CDR3 in amino acids: CASSEVWDRGLQTQYF. The CDR3 region has the DNA TGTGCCAGCAGCGAAGTCTGGGACAGGGGGCTGCAGACCCAGTACTTC.

The chain links TRBV5-1 to TRBJ2-7, with 9 bases aligning to TRBD1. The J segment lost 1 base and the V segment lost 0 bases, leaving 5 bases of the junction unmatched. The germline V gene has CDR1 SGHRS and CDR2 YFSETQ. This CDR3 spans 16 amino acids. The CDR3 nucleotides read TGCGCCAGCAGCTTGGATTACGGGACAGGGTCCTACGAGCAGTACTTC. As protein: CASSLDYGTGSYEQYF.

Here the CDR3 DNA reads TGTGCCACCAGTGAAGGCAGGGCGGTAGATACGCAGTATTTT. This sequence encodes CATSEGRAVDTQYF. The chain employs TRBV24-1 and TRBJ2-3, with D perhaps matching TRBD1 (5 bases). This CDR3 spans 14 amino acids. Germline loops: CDR1 KGHDR, CDR2 SFDVKD. Deletions cut 4 bases from V and 5 bases from J, with 12 bases between.

The gene calls are TRBV7-9 and TRBJ1-2; D gene unclear. The length of the CDR3 is 14 residues. Trimming removed 5 bases at V and 3 bases at J, with 13 bases between. CDR1 is SEHNR and CDR2 is FQNEAQ in the germline V gene (reference sequence). The CDR3 DNA reads TGTGCCAGCAGCCAAACGAAGGGAGACTATGGCTACACCTTC. Protein sequence: CASSQTKGDYGYTF.

V gene TRBV4-3 combines with J gene TRBJ2-5, with D unresolved. Germline V gene sequence: CDR1 LGHNA, CDR2 YSLEER. The length of the CDR3 is 13 residues. V lost 5 bases and J 1 base, leaving 8 bases between the germline ends. The CDR3 is CASSYSFQETQYF. The CDR3 region has the DNA TGCGCCAGCAGCTATTCTTTCCAAGAGACCCAGTACTTC.

This rearrangement joins TRBV3-1 (or the pseudogene TRBV3-2) to TRBJ2-7; the D is unclear. Trimming took 0 bases from V and 4 from J, leaving 16 bases between them. Germline CDR1 is LGHDT and CDR2 is YNNKEL (reference sequence). This CDR3 comprises 16 residues. The CDR3 nucleotides read TGTGCCAGCAGCCAAGACGCAAGAAGAACATCTTACGAGCAGTACTTC. This codes for CASSQDARRTSYEQYF.

V and J are TRBV5-8 and TRBJ2-3; D may be TRBD2 (5 bases). Germline CDR1 reads SGHTS; CDR2 reads YDEGEE. The V and J ends lost 0 bases and 2 bases respectively, with 10 bases between them. This CDR3 spans 15 amino acids. In DNA form, the CDR3 reads TGTGCCAGCAGCTTGGCCCGGGGATACACAGATACGCAGTATTTT. Translation gives CASSLARGYTDTQYF.

The rearrangement joins TRBV7-3 to TRBJ2-5; D is unclear. Per the germline V gene, CDR1 is SGHTA and CDR2 is FQGTGA. The CDR3 loop spans 13 amino acids. Deletions cut 9 bases from V and 5 bases from J, with 16 bases between. In DNA, the CDR3 is TGTGCCAGTAGTAGACTGTCACGGGAGACCCAGTACTTC. Protein sequence: CASSRLSRETQYF.

This chain uses TRBV29-1 with TRBJ2-7, with D possibly TRBD1 on 6 matching bases. V dropped 4 bases and J dropped 2 bases, with 12 bases sitting between them. Germline lookup yields CDR1 SQVTM and CDR2 ANQGSEA. The length of the CDR3 is 13 residues. CDR3 amino acids: CSVGQVAPYEQYF. The CDR3 nucleotides read TGCAGCGTTGGACAGGTCGCACCCTACGAGCAGTACTTC.

This rearrangement joins TRBV18 to TRBJ2-7, with TRBD1 identical over 9 bases. Germline V gives CDR1 KGHSH, CDR2 LQKENI. The CDR3 is made up of 14 amino acids. V was pared by 4 bases and J by 2 bases, with 3 bases of the junction left unmatched. The CDR3 region has the DNA TGTGCCAGCTCACTGGGGACAGGGCCCTACGAGCAGTACTTC. Protein sequence: CASSLGTGPYEQYF.

The rearrangement joins TRBV7-2 to TRBJ1-6, with D possibly TRBD1 on 5 matching bases. The ends were cut back, 5 bases at V and 8 bases at J, with 13 bases in the middle. Per germline, CDR1 SGHTA and CDR2 FQGNSA. The CDR3 totals 14 residues. CDR3 in amino acids: CASSPGQVHSPLHF. The CDR3 DNA is TGTGCCAGCAGCCCTGGACAAGTTCATTCACCCCTCCACTTT.